The following is a T cell receptor (beta chain) sequence with its context. Its antigen has not been determined. One base away there is no much larger clone; base qualities are not given. This sample stems from a study of blood T cell repertoires in COVID-19 (dated by TCRdb to the early 2020s). Broadly, across the study: Samples from collaborators originated in the United States, Italy and Spain and spanned both the acute and convalescent phases of COVID-19. The material from the prospective study consisted of cDNA or gDNA derived from T cells, B-cell-depleted T cells, or PBMCs. Deeply sampled blood TCRbeta repertoires from subjects exposed to, actively infected with, or recovered from COVID-19 were included in the dataset. The repertoires were released in a freely available public database meant as a resource for research on the immune response to SARS-CoV-2. Samples came from the ongoing ImmuneRACE study (first 160 participants) plus 1,254 subjects from 6 global collaborators. Sample metadata almost always included a de-identified subject ID, COVID-19 status, age in years and sex. Where available, HLA class I and class II types were obtained from metadata supplied by the sample provider rather than from assay-based typing. On the study overall, not on this receptor specifically: How much clinical and demographic metadata was included differed by source and by participant, and the metadata was provided uncurated.

TCRbeta CDR3 regions were amplified from genomic DNA using the immunoSEQ Assay, a bias-controlled multiplex PCR. Processing in the source paper ran as follows. The number of nucleated cells in each sample was estimated from the amplification of reference gene primers within the assay. Sequence reads were collapsed and filtered to measure the absolute abundance of every unique TCRbeta CDR3 rearrangement. Productive Simpson clonality was computed per sample as the square root of Simpson's diversity index over productive rearrangements. The table comes from immuneACCESS by way of TCRdb, which keeps in-frame sequences with V and J called. Part of the clones is missing from these tables; in studies checked, under half for an unresolved V gene and the rest for unknown reasons. That table furnishes V, J and clone size, whereas the DNA furnished D and trimming. In this sample the table shows a few hundred thousand clones, 85% of which occur a single time. The ten largest clonotypes hold approximately 7.6% of the sample.

CDR1 is given as SGDLS and CDR2 as YYNGEE, both from the germline V gene. The CDR3 runs 15 amino acids, cysteine and phenylalanine included. CDR3 DNA is the only sequence kept; it has 45 bases, read in frame from the first base. For this chain, trimming is 0 bases at the V end and 8 bases at the J end, and the number of junction bases without a gene match is 9. Each collaborating institution followed its own protocols to collect whole blood in K2EDTA tubes. For TCRbeta analysis, collaborators shipped samples in one of three forms: frozen whole blood, isolated PBMCs, or DNA extracted from either of those sample types.

The clonotype was recovered from a human donor in a cohort sampled during active COVID-19. What was sequenced was peripheral blood. The chain couples TRBV9 to TRBJ2-7; TRBD1 aligns with 9 central bases. The CDR3: CASSVGGQGTLKQYF. The bases read TGTGCCAGCAGCGTAGGAGGACAGGGGACCTTGAAGCAGTACTTC.